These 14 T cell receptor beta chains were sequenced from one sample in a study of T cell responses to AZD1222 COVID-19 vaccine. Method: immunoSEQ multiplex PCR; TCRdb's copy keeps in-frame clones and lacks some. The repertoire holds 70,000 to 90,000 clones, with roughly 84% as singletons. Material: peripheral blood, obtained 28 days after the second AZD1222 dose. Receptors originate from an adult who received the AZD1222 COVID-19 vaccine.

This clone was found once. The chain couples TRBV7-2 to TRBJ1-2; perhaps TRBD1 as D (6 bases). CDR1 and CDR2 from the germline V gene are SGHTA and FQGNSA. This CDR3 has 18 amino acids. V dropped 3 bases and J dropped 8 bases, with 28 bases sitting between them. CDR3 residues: CASSLGAGKQYTRGGYTF. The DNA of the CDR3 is TGTGCCAGCAGCTTGGGGGCAGGCAAACAATATACCCGCGGGGGCTACACCTTC.

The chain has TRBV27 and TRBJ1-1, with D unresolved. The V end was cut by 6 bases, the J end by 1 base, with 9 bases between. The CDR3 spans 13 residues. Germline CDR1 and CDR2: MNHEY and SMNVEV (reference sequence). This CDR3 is CASRRKANTEAFF. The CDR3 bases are TGTGCCAGCAGGCGTAAGGCGAACACTGAAGCTTTCTTT.

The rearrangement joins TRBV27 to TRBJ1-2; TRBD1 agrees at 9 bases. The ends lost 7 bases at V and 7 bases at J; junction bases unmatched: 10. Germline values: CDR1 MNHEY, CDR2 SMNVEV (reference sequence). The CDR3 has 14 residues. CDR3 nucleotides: TGTGCCAGCACCCCAGGGACAGGGCAGGGTGGCTACACCTTC. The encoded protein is CASTPGTGQGGYTF.

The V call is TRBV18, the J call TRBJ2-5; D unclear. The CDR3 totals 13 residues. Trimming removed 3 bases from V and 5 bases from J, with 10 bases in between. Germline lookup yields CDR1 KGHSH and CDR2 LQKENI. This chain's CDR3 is CASSPGNPETQYF. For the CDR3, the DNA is TGTGCCAGCTCACCTGGGAATCCGGAGACCCAGTACTTC. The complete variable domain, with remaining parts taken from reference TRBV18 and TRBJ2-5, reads NAGVMQNPRHLVRRRGQEARLRCSPMKGHSHVYWYRQLPEEGLKFMVYLQKENIIDESGMPKERFSAEFPKEGPSILRIQQVVRGDSAAYFCASSPGNPETQYFGPGTRLLVL.

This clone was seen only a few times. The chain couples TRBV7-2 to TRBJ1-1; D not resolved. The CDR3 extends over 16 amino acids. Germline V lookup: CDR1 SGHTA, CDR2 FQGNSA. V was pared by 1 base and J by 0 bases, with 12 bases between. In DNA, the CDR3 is TGTGCCAGCAGCTTAGATGTGGCCACTATGAACACTGAAGCTTTCTTT. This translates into CASSLDVATMNTEAFF.

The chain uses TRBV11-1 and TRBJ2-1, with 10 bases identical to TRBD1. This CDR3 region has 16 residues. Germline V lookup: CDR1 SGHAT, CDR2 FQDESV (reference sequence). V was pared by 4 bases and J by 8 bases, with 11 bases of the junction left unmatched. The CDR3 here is CASSYSRDRGAHEQFF. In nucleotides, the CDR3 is TGTGCCAGCAGCTACTCCCGGGACAGGGGAGCCCATGAGCAGTTCTTC.

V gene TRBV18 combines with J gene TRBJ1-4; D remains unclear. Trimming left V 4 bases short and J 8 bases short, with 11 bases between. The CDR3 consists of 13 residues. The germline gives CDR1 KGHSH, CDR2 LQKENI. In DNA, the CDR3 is TGTGCCAGCTCACAACAGTCTTGGGAAAAACTGTTTTTT. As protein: CASSQQSWEKLFF. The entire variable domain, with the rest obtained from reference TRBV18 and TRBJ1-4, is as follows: NAGVMQNPRHLVRRRGQEARLRCSPMKGHSHVYWYRQLPEEGLKFMVYLQKENIIDESGMPKERFSAEFPKEGPSILRIQQVVRGDSAAYFCASSQQSWEKLFFGSGTQLSVL.

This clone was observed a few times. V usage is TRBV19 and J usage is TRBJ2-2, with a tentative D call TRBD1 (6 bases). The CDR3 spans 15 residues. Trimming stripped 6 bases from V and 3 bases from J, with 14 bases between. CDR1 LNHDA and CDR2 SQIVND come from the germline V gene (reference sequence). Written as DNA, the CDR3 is TGTGCCAGTAGACCCCCAGGGGTAGACACCGGGGAGCTGTTTTTT. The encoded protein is CASRPPGVDTGELFF.

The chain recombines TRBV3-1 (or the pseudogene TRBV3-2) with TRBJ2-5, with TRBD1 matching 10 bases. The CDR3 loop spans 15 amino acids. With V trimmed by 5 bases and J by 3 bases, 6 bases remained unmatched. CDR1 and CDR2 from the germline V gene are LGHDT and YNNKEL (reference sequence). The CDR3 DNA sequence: TGTGCCAGCAGCTACGGACAGGGGGGAAAAGAGACCCAGTACTTC. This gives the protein CASSYGQGGKETQYF.

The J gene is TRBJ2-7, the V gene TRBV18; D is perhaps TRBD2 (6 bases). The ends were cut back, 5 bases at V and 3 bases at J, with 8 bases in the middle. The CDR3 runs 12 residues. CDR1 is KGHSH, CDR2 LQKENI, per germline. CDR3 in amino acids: CASSGGGYEQYF. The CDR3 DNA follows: TGTGCCAGCTCAGGGGGAGGCTACGAGCAGTACTTC.

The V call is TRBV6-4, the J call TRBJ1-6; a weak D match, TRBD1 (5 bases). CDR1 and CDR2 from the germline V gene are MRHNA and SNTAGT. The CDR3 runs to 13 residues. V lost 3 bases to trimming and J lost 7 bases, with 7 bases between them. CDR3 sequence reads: CASSEQENSPLHF. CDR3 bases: TGTGCCAGCAGTGAACAGGAGAATTCACCCCTCCACTTT.

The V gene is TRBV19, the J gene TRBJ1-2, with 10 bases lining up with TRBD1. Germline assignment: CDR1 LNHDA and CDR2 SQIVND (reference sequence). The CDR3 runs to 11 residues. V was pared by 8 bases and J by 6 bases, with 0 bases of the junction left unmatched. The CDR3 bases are TGTGCCAGTGGACAGGGGGATGGCTACACCTTC. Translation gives CASGQGDGYTF.

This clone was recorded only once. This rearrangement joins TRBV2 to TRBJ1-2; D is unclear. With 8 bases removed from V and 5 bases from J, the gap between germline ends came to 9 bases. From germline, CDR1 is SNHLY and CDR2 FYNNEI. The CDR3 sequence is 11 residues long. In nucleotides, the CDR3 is TGTGCCAGCGGTATCCCGTATGGCTACACCTTC. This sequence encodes CASGIPYGYTF.

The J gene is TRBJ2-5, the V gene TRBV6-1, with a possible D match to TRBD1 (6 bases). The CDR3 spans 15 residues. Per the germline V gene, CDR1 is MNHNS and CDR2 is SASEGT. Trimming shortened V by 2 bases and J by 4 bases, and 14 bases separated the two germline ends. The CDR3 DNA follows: TGTGCCAGCAGTGAACAAACACAGGGTCGAGAGACCCAGTACTTC. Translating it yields CASSEQTQGRETQYF.